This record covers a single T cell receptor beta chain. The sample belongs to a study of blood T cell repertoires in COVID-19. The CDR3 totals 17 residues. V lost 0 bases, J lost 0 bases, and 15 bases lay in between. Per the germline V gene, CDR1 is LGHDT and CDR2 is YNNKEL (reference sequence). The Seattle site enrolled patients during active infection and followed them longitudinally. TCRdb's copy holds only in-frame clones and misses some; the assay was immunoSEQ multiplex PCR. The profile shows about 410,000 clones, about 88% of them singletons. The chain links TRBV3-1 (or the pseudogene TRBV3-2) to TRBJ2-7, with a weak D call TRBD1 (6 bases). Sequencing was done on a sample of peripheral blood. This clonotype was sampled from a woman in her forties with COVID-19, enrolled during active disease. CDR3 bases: TGTGCCAGCAGCCAAGATTCGGGGTGGGGGCTCTCCTACGAGCAGTACTTC. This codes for CASSQDSGWGLSYEQYF.